The TCR beta chain described here comes from a study of siplizumab effects on memory and regulatory T cells. Study conclusions and caveats: The naive T cell population seemed more diverse than memory cells and seemed a major contributor to the alloresponse.

Looked up from germline, CDR1 is SNHLY and CDR2 is FYNNEI. The V and J ends lost 1 base and 2 bases respectively, with 9 bases between them. The CDR3 runs to 15 residues. This clone was seen just once. Its antigen is currently unknown. Generated by immunoSEQ multiplex PCR, the TCRdb table keeps only in-frame clones and is missing some. Counted here are about 110,000 clones, 92% occurring once; the ten biggest clones make up under 0.75%. The chain uses TRBV2 and TRBJ1-5; possibly TRBD1 for D (6 bases). Sequencing was done on a sample of Tregs sorted from blood. The TCR was taken from a human donor in good health. CDR3 coding DNA: TGTGCCAGCAGTGAAGGGGGGGCGGGCAATCAGCCCCAGCATTTT. Amino acid sequence: CASSEGGAGNQPQHF.